Shown below are 30 T cell receptor beta chains from a single sample sequenced in a study of blood T cell repertoires in COVID-19. Assay: immunoSEQ multiplex PCR; the TCRdb copy retains only in-frame clones and omits some. The sample yields some 220,000 clones, roughly four fifths seen once. Sequenced sample: peripheral blood. The receptors originated from a woman aged 30 to 39 who had recovered from COVID-19.

The CDR3 sequence: CASSTPPSAQFF. In nucleotides, the CDR3 is TGTGCCAGCAGTACCCCCCCCAGCGCCCAGTTCTTC. V usage is TRBV6-5 and J usage is TRBJ2-1; D is uncertain. Per germline, CDR1 MNHEY and CDR2 SVGAGI. The V end was cut by 5 bases, the J end by 13 bases, with 15 bases between. CDR3 length: 12 amino acids.

The chain couples TRBV5-4 to TRBJ1-2; no reliable D call. This CDR3 is built from 14 residues. CDR1 is SGHNT and CDR2 is YYREEE in the germline V gene (reference sequence). Between the trimmed V and J ends, which lost 5 bases and 4 bases, there was a span of 15 bases. CDR3 residues: CASSLATIPYGYTF. CDR3 nucleotides: TGTGCCAGCAGTTTAGCCACTATCCCCTATGGCTACACCTTC.

V is TRBV7-3 and J is TRBJ2-1; 7 nucleotides align to TRBD1. Unmatched junction bases numbered 10, after V lost 5 bases and J lost 3 bases. From germline, CDR1 is SGHTA and CDR2 FQGTGA. The CDR3 sequence is 16 residues long. CDR3 DNA sequence: TGTGCCAGCAGCCCAGGGGGATCAGGGGGCTACAATGAGCAGTTCTTC. Encoded protein: CASSPGGSGGYNEQFF.

The chain uses TRBV19 and TRBJ2-5, with 12 bases matching TRBD2. The CDR3 is 14 residues long. V was clipped by 6 bases and J by 3 bases; unmatched bases: 2. The germline gives CDR1 LNHDA, CDR2 SQIVND (reference sequence). The CDR3 nucleotides read TGTGCCAGTAGGCGGACTAGCGGGGAAGAGACCCAGTACTTC. It translates to CASRRTSGEETQYF. The variable domain in full, completed from reference TRBV19 and TRBJ2-5, reads DGGITQSPKYLFRKEGQNVTLSCEQNLNHDAMYWYRQDPGQGLRLIYYSQIVNDFQKGDIAEGYSVSREKKESFPLTVTSAQKNPTAFYLCASRRTSGEETQYFGPGTRLLVL.

The chain combines TRBV24-1 with TRBJ2-7, with TRBD2 identical over 9 bases. The CDR3 is made up of 16 amino acids. Germline V gives CDR1 KGHDR, CDR2 SFDVKD. The junction had 8 bases not matched to a gene; V was cut back by 5 bases and J by 1 base. This CDR3 is CATSGSTTSGSYEQYF. The CDR3 DNA sequence: TGTGCCACCAGTGGTTCGACGACTAGCGGTTCCTACGAGCAGTACTTC.

This clone was observed once. This sequence joins TRBV29-1 and TRBJ2-7; TRBD1 matches at 7 bases. CDR3 length equals 13 residues. The V gene's germline CDR1 is SQVTM and CDR2 ANQGSEA. The ends lost 8 bases at V and 3 bases at J; junction bases unmatched: 10. The DNA of the CDR3 is TGCAGCTCATCCGGGACAGACGACTACGAGCAGTACTTC. Amino acids: CSSSGTDDYEQYF.

J is TRBJ2-1 and V is TRBV7-2; TRBD1 matches 9 bases. This CDR3 is built from 16 residues. V was pared by 3 bases and J by 0 bases, with 3 bases of the junction left unmatched. Per the germline V gene, CDR1 is SGHTA and CDR2 is FQGNSA. CDR3 in amino acids: CASSFSTGGSYNEQFF. CDR3 nucleotide sequence: TGTGCCAGCAGCTTTTCGACAGGGGGCTCCTACAATGAGCAGTTCTTC.

The V gene is TRBV12-2, the J gene TRBJ2-7; the DNA was not used to check the table's D call, TRBD1. TRBV12-2 is given as a pseudogene. The length of the CDR3 is 16 residues. CDR3 sequence reads: CASRLERRQGSHEQYF. DNA for the CDR3: TGTGCAAGTCGCTTAGAACGAAGGCAGGGGAGCCACGAGCAGTACTTC.

CDR3 sequence: CASSRGGTGANVLTF. DNA for the CDR3: TGTGCCAGCAGCCGCGGGGGTACAGGGGCCAACGTCCTGACTTTC. The V gene is TRBV7-3, the J gene TRBJ2-6; 7 positions match TRBD2. J gave up 4 bases and V 5 bases, and 5 bases lay outside the gene matches. The CDR3 consists of 15 residues. CDR1 is SGHTA and CDR2 is FQGTGA in the germline V gene.

The chain has TRBV7-6 and TRBJ1-2, with a tentative D call TRBD1 (5 bases). The V end lost 2 bases, the J end lost 8 bases, and 9 bases lay between the germline ends. The CDR3 totals 12 residues. CDR1 and CDR2 from the germline V gene are SGHVS and FNYEAQ. CDR3: CASSLTGGGYTF. Written as DNA, the CDR3 is TGTGCCAGCAGCTTAACAGGAGGGGGCTACACCTTC.

This chain joins TRBV13 and TRBJ1-3; D might be TRBD1 (5 bases). Germline V gives CDR1 PRHDT, CDR2 FYEKMQ (reference sequence). The CDR3 spans 14 residues. V was clipped by 3 bases and J by 4 bases, with 10 bases between them. The CDR3 sequence is CASSLGLLGNTIYF. Written as DNA, the CDR3 is TGTGCCAGCAGCTTGGGACTCCTCGGAAACACCATATATTTT.

The V call is TRBV6-1, the J call TRBJ1-2, with unresolved D. V was shortened by 3 bases and J by 8 bases, with 13 bases between the two germline ends. The CDR3 runs to 13 residues. The germline V gene has CDR1 MNHNS and CDR2 SASEGT. CDR3 bases: TGTGCCAGCAGTGATGGGCAGCATCGGGGCTACACCTTC. As protein: CASSDGQHRGYTF.

The rearrangement uses TRBV27 and TRBJ2-7; tentatively, D is TRBD2 (6 bases). CDR1 is MNHEY, CDR2 SMNVEV, per germline (reference sequence). V lost 6 bases and J 0 bases, leaving 12 bases between the germline ends. CDR3 length: 14 residues. CDR3 DNA sequence: TGTGCCAGCAGGCTGAGCGGGCACTCCTACGAGCAGTACTTC. This gives the protein CASRLSGHSYEQYF.

V and J are TRBV11-2 and TRBJ1-2; D might be TRBD1 (5 bases). From germline, CDR1 is SGHAT and CDR2 FQNNGV. The CDR3 extends over 15 amino acids. The V end lost 2 bases, the J end lost 6 bases, and 16 bases lay between the germline ends. The CDR3 coding sequence is TGTGCCAGCAGCTTATTGGAACCAGGGATTAATGGCTACACCTTC. It is translated as CASSLLEPGINGYTF.

The chain employs TRBV28 and TRBJ1-2, with D unclear. The CDR3 totals 13 residues. The V gene's germline CDR1 is MDHEN and CDR2 SYDVKM. The V gene lost 6 bases and the J gene lost 7 bases, with 15 bases spanning the gap. Written as DNA, the CDR3 is TGTGCCAGCAGGCTCACCGGTCGGGTTGGCTACACCTTC. Translation: CASRLTGRVGYTF.

The rearrangement joins TRBV28 to TRBJ1-2, with TRBD1 identical over 7 bases. The trim removed 10 bases at V and 3 bases at J, leaving 8 bases unmatched. The length of the CDR3 is 13 residues. Per germline, CDR1 MDHEN and CDR2 SYDVKM. CDR3: CATDRDDDYGYTF. In nucleotides, the CDR3 is TGTGCCACCGACAGGGACGACGACTATGGCTACACCTTC.

J is TRBJ2-2 and V is TRBV27; no firm D call. Germline V gives CDR1 MNHEY, CDR2 SMNVEV (reference sequence). The germline V and J ends were trimmed by 5 bases and 4 bases, with 17 bases remaining between them. This CDR3 has 16 residues. The CDR3 protein is CASSPRILSGTGELFF. As DNA, the CDR3 is TGTGCCAGCAGTCCCCGGATCCTTTCAGGCACCGGGGAGCTGTTTTTT.

This clone was seen once. The chain joins TRBV6-5 to TRBJ2-5; 13 bases are a match to TRBD2. CDR3 length: 16 residues. The trim removed 2 bases at V and 5 bases at J, leaving 5 bases unmatched. Looked up from germline, CDR1 is MNHEY and CDR2 is SVGAGI. For the CDR3, the DNA is TGTGCCAGCAGTTACATAGGGACTAGCGGGACTGAGACCCAGTACTTC. Protein: CASSYIGTSGTETQYF.

This clone occurred once. The rearrangement joins TRBV27 to TRBJ1-2; D is ambiguous. CDR3 size: 16 residues. Trimming shortened V by 6 bases and J by 0 bases, and 17 bases separated the two germline ends. Germline CDR1 reads MNHEY; CDR2 reads SMNVEV (reference sequence). The chain's CDR3 is CASSPLSDGANYGYTF. The CDR3, as DNA: TGTGCCAGCAGCCCCCTTTCCGACGGAGCTAACTATGGCTACACCTTC.

The rearrangement links TRBV30 to TRBJ2-1, with TRBD2 identical over 15 bases. The CDR3 has 18 amino acids. The trim removed 6 bases at V and 4 bases at J, leaving 13 bases unmatched. CDR1 is GTSNPN, CDR2 SVGIG, per germline (reference sequence). The CDR3 spells CACIPGLAGGTFYNEQFF. The CDR3 DNA reads TGTGCCTGTATACCGGGACTAGCGGGGGGTACCTTTTACAATGAGCAGTTCTTC.

The chain has TRBV4-2 and TRBJ2-5, with D uncertain. With 2 bases removed from V and 3 bases from J, the gap between germline ends came to 7 bases. CDR3 length: 13 amino acids. From germline, CDR1 is LGHNA and CDR2 YNFKEQ. CDR3: CASSQNTEETQYF. The DNA of the CDR3 is TGTGCCAGCAGCCAAAACACCGAAGAGACCCAGTACTTC.

J is TRBJ2-3 and V is TRBV5-1; 15 nucleotides align to TRBD2. V was pared by 7 bases and J by 6 bases, with 15 bases of the junction left unmatched. CDR1 and CDR2 from the germline V gene are SGHRS and YFSETQ. The CDR3 contains 18 residues. In nucleotides, the CDR3 is TGCGCCAGCGGACTTCTCCTCGGGACTAGCGGGAGGAGGGATACGCAGTATTTT. Its protein product is CASGLLLGTSGRRDTQYF.

The chain couples TRBV29-1 to TRBJ2-6; D gene ambiguous. CDR1 SQVTM and CDR2 ANQGSEA come from the germline V gene. With 2 bases removed from V and 2 bases from J, the gap between germline ends came to 7 bases. CDR3 size: 14 residues. The CDR3 protein is CSVESGPGANVLTF. Written as DNA, the CDR3 is TGCAGCGTTGAATCAGGTCCTGGGGCCAACGTCCTGACTTTC.

The CDR3 nucleotides read TGTGCCAGCAGTTTCAGAGACAGGGTGTTTAGCAGTGGCTACACCTTC. Protein sequence: CASSFRDRVFSSGYTF. The V call is TRBV28, the J call TRBJ1-2, with 7 bases fitting TRBD1. Germline-derived CDR1 and CDR2 are MDHEN and SYDVKM. Trimming cost V 3 bases and J 7 bases; bases outside gene matches: 14. This CDR3 region has 16 residues.

The rearrangement links TRBV7-8 to TRBJ2-5; D possibly corresponds to TRBD2 (6 bases). The V gene lost 0 bases and the J gene lost 5 bases, with 13 bases spanning the gap. The CDR3 covers 15 residues. CDR1 SGHVS and CDR2 FQNEAQ come from the germline V gene. Here the CDR3 reads CASSLAKRGLETQYF. CDR3 DNA sequence: TGTGCCAGCAGCTTAGCGAAAAGGGGACTCGAGACCCAGTACTTC.

The chain joins TRBV28 to TRBJ1-5, with 7 bases matching TRBD1. The ends lost 6 bases at V and 3 bases at J; junction bases unmatched: 8. The length of the CDR3 is 15 residues. The germline CDR1 and CDR2 sequences are MDHEN and SYDVKM. The CDR3 DNA is TGTGCCAGCAGCCCGACAGGGCGGATCAATCAGCCCCAGCATTTT. Its translation is CASSPTGRINQPQHF.

The genes are TRBV28 and TRBJ2-1; 11 bases are a match to TRBD2. V was pared by 3 bases and J by 4 bases, with 8 bases of the junction left unmatched. The CDR3 sequence is 17 residues long. Germline-derived CDR1 and CDR2 are MDHEN and SYDVKM. The CDR3 loop reads CASSFPGLAGSYNEQFF. The CDR3 DNA reads TGTGCCAGCAGTTTCCCCGGACTAGCGGGCTCTTACAATGAGCAGTTCTTC.

The J gene is TRBJ2-1, the V gene TRBV5-4; no reliable D call. The CDR3 has 15 amino acids. Trimming took 0 bases from V and 0 from J, leaving 7 bases between them. Per germline, CDR1 SGHNT and CDR2 YYREEE (reference sequence). This CDR3 reads CASSLALSSYNEQFF. The CDR3, as DNA: TGTGCCAGCAGCTTGGCGCTGAGCTCCTACAATGAGCAGTTCTTC.

The genes are TRBV7-8 and TRBJ2-1; 8 nucleotides match TRBD2. The trim removed 0 bases at V and 3 bases at J, leaving 4 bases unmatched. This CDR3 has 16 amino acids. CDR1 SGHVS and CDR2 FQNEAQ come from the germline V gene. This chain's CDR3 is CASSLANSGSYNEQFF. The CDR3 DNA sequence: TGTGCCAGCAGCTTAGCCAACAGCGGGAGCTACAATGAGCAGTTCTTC.

The chain joins TRBV5-1 to TRBJ1-4; D is perhaps TRBD1 (6 bases). The CDR3 has 14 amino acids. The germline V gene encodes CDR1 SGHRS and CDR2 YFSETQ. With 4 bases removed from V and 6 bases from J, the gap between germline ends came to 13 bases. CDR3 in amino acids: CASSPRGGDEKLFF. Here the CDR3 DNA reads TGCGCCAGCAGCCCCAGGGGTGGAGATGAAAAACTGTTTTTT.